This is a list of T cell receptor beta chains from one sample in a study of OX40 agonist ivuxolimab in advanced cancers. The protocol was immunoSEQ multiplex PCR, while the TCRdb copy is restricted to in-frame clones and leaves out a portion. The sample contains just over 70,000 clones, about 83% of which appear only once. The specimen was CD4+ or CD8+ T cells sorted from blood, collected in a trial of the OX40 agonist ivuxolimab. The receptor source for this set is an adult with an advanced solid tumor such as melanoma, head and neck, liver or kidney cancer. CDR3s include the opening cysteine and the closing phenylalanine or tryptophan. A D gene is named only where the DNA matches it firmly. For some rows the clone size is stated as once, few or many, or as a class when expanded; others skip it.

j_gene,len,d_gene,v_gene,abundance,CDR3aa,CDR3nt
TRBJ1-2,13,NA,TRBV6-1,few,CASSLAFAYGYTF,TGTGCCAGCAGTCTTGCCTTCGCCTATGGCTACACCTTC
TRBJ1-4,16,TRBD1,TRBV5-1,NA,CASSRDPGQGEEKLFF,TGCGCCAGCAGCAGAGACCCGGGACAGGGCGAAGAAAAACTGTTTTTT
TRBJ2-2,13,NA,TRBV7-3,once,CASSGGTAGELFF,TGTGCCAGCAGCGGCGGGACAGCCGGGGAGCTGTTTTTT
TRBJ1-2,12,NA,TRBV6-1,NA,CASSEEFYGYTF,TGTGCCAGCAGTGAAGAGTTCTATGGCTACACCTTC
TRBJ2-5,13,NA,TRBV5-5,NA,CASSLGGEETQYF,TGTGCCAGCAGCTTGGGAGGGGAAGAGACCCAGTACTTC
TRBJ1-2,11,TRBD1,TRBV30,NA,CASGTGVGYTF,TGTGCGTCCGGGACAGGGGTTGGCTACACCTTC
TRBJ2-7,15,NA,TRBV25-1,NA,CASSESLGGLDEQYF,TGTGCCAGCAGTGAAAGCCTAGGGGGGCTCGACGAGCAGTACTTC
TRBJ1-1,16,NA,TRBV29-1,NA,CSVSVLGAFMNTEASF,TGCAGCGTTTCCGTCCTTGGGGCTTTCATGAACACTGAAGCTTCCTTT
TRBJ2-7,14,TRBD1,TRBV27,NA,CASGKRDSSYEQYF,TGTGCCAGCGGTAAACGGGACAGCTCCTACGAGCAGTACTTC
TRBJ2-5,17,TRBD2,TRBV7-7,few,CASSLYWTSGGQETQYF,TGTGCCAGCAGCCTCTACTGGACTAGCGGGGGCCAAGAGACCCAGTACTTC
TRBJ2-2,16,NA,TRBV10-1,NA,CASSEHGGLVAGELFF,TGCGCCAGCAGTGAGCATGGGGGCCTTGTCGCCGGGGAGCTGTTTTTT
TRBJ1-4,16,NA,TRBV5-1,NA,CASRREILDPNEKLFF,TGCGCCAGCAGACGAGAGATCCTAGACCCTAATGAAAAACTGTTTTTT
TRBJ2-2,13,TRBD2,TRBV7-9,NA,CGGTSANTGELFF,TGTGGAGGGACTAGCGCGAACACCGGGGAGCTGTTTTTT
TRBJ1-3,14,TRBD1,TRBV19,NA,CASGGQVRGNTIYF,TGTGCCAGTGGTGGACAGGTCAGAGGAAACACCATATATTTT
TRBJ2-5,14,NA,TRBV5-1,NA,CASSSEWTKETQYF,TGCGCCAGCAGCTCGGAATGGACAAAGGAGACCCAGTACTTC
TRBJ2-1,17,TRBD2,TRBV5-4,NA,CASSSYGLAERRNEQFF,TGTGCCAGCAGCTCTTACGGACTAGCGGAGAGGCGGAATGAGCAGTTCTTC
TRBJ2-7,13,NA,TRBV2,few,CATRGTAEHEQYF,TGTGCCACCCGGGGGACCGCCGAGCACGAGCAGTACTTC
TRBJ2-7,12,NA,TRBV28,NA,CASSSPTYEQYF,TGTGCCAGCAGTTCCCCAACCTACGAGCAGTACTTC
TRBJ1-2,13,NA,TRBV30,NA,CAWSPTRNYGYTF,TGTGCCTGGAGTCCTACCCGTAACTATGGCTACACCTTC
TRBJ2-1,15,NA,TRBV29-1,NA,CSVDSTLRINNEQFF,TGCAGCGTTGATTCAACTTTGCGGATCAACAATGAGCAGTTCTTC
TRBJ1-4,14,NA,TRBV10-1,NA,CASSLDSFNEKLFF,TGCGCCAGCAGCCTTGACAGCTTTAATGAAAAACTGTTTTTT
TRBJ2-1,11,NA,TRBV28,NA,CASSFRDEQFF,TGTGCCAGCAGTTTCCGGGATGAGCAGTTCTTC
TRBJ1-4,15,NA,TRBV23-1,NA,CASSQSWGHNEKLFF,TGCGCCAGCAGTCAATCGTGGGGACATAATGAAAAACTGTTTTTT
TRBJ2-7,18,TRBD2,TRBV5-1,NA,CASSLGRFGTSGSYEQYF,TGCGCCAGCAGCTTAGGGAGATTCGGGACTAGCGGTTCCTACGAGCAGTACTTC
TRBJ2-7,13,NA,TRBV28,NA,CASSFQAPYEQYF,TGTGCCAGCAGTTTTCAGGCCCCCTACGAGCAGTACTTC
TRBJ1-2,13,NA,TRBV6-5,NA,CASSYSRGWGYTF,TGTGCCAGCAGTTACTCGAGGGGTTGGGGCTACACCTTC
TRBJ2-2,15,NA,TRBV6-5,NA,CASSYGGMGLGELFF,TGTGCCAGCAGTTATGGCGGGATGGGGCTCGGGGAGCTGTTTTTT
TRBJ1-6,13,NA,TRBV30,NA,CAWSKGSNSPLHF,TGTGCCTGGAGTAAGGGGTCGAATTCACCCCTCCACTTT
TRBJ2-1,14,NA,TRBV5-1,NA,CASSSLPGLGEQFF,TGCGCCAGCAGCTCCCTCCCCGGGCTTGGCGAGCAGTTCTTC
TRBJ1-1,12,NA,TRBV5-5,once,CASSPRGTEAFF,TGTGCCAGCAGCCCTAGGGGCACTGAAGCTTTCTTT
TRBJ1-1,12,NA,TRBV18,NA,CASSLRDTEAFF,TGTGCCAGCTCCCTCAGAGACACTGAAGCTTTCTTT
TRBJ2-7,12,NA,TRBV29-1,NA,CSVGGDPYEQYF,TGCAGCGTTGGGGGGGATCCCTACGAGCAGTACTTC
TRBJ1-3,16,NA,TRBV30,once,CALTRPDPGGGNTIYF,TGTGCCCTCACCCGGCCGGACCCAGGTGGTGGAAACACCATATATTTT
TRBJ2-5,14,NA,TRBV11-2,NA,CASSWGLSQETQYF,TGTGCCAGCAGTTGGGGACTCTCACAAGAGACCCAGTACTTC
TRBJ1-1,16,NA,TRBV19,NA,CASTPEGGGYGREAFF,TGTGCCAGTACCCCGGAAGGAGGTGGGTATGGCCGAGAAGCTTTCTTT
TRBJ1-5,14,TRBD1,TRBV10-2,NA,CASNGQGVGQPQHF,TGCGCCAGCAATGGACAGGGGGTCGGACAGCCCCAGCATTTT
TRBJ2-7,15,NA,TRBV6-1,NA,CASSEVVAGSYEQYF,TGTGCCAGCAGTGAAGTGGTTGCGGGTTCCTACGAGCAGTACTTC
TRBJ2-7,15,NA,TRBV5-4,NA,CASSLSAGTAYEQYF,TGTGCCAGCAGCTTGTCGGCGGGGACGGCCTACGAGCAGTACTTC
TRBJ2-4,15,NA,TRBV18,once,CASSPRGTAKNIQYF,TGTGCCAGCTCACCACGGGGGACAGCCAAAAACATTCAGTACTTC
TRBJ2-1,14,NA,TRBV5-6,NA,CASSLLQSYNEQFF,TGTGCCAGCAGCTTGCTGCAGAGTTACAATGAGCAGTTCTTC
TRBJ2-1,13,NA,TRBV30,NA,CAWNVLHYNEQFF,TGTGCCTGGAACGTCTTGCACTACAATGAGCAGTTCTTC
TRBJ2-5,14,NA,TRBV28,NA,CASGLGGTQETQYF,TGTGCCAGCGGCCTTGGGGGCACACAAGAGACCCAGTACTTC
TRBJ2-1,15,NA,TRBV5-1,NA,CASSLGDRSYNEQFF,TGCGCCAGCAGCTTGGGAGACAGGAGCTACAATGAGCAGTTCTTC
TRBJ1-5,14,NA,TRBV6-5,once,CASSLTDGGQPQHF,TGTGCCAGCAGTTTAACGGACGGAGGACAGCCCCAGCATTTT
TRBJ1-5,16,TRBD1,TRBV5-1,NA,CASSPGTGDSNQPQHF,TGCGCCAGCAGCCCTGGGACAGGCGATAGCAATCAGCCCCAGCATTTT
TRBJ2-1,14,TRBD1,TRBV29-1,NA,CSVAGRGSYNEQFF,TGCAGCGTTGCTGGCAGGGGGTCCTACAATGAGCAGTTCTTC
TRBJ1-5,14,NA,TRBV2,NA,CASSEAFLYQPQHF,TGTGCCAGCAGTGAAGCGTTCCTATATCAGCCCCAGCATTTT
TRBJ2-7,20,NA,TRBV10-2,NA,CASSESTRLWSRFQTYEQYF,TGCGCCAGCAGTGAGTCGACTCGTCTGTGGAGTCGGTTTCAAACTTACGAGCAGTACTTC
TRBJ1-2,17,NA,TRBV4-1,NA,CASSPTAAGLANYGYTF,TGCGCCAGCAGCCCAACGGCGGCAGGGTTAGCTAACTATGGCTACACCTTC
TRBJ2-1,16,TRBD2,TRBV2,NA,CASSGPRLAGGNEQFF,TGTGCCAGCAGTGGCCCCAGACTAGCGGGAGGTAATGAGCAGTTCTTC
TRBJ1-4,15,NA,TRBV11-1,few,CASSFGRPSNEKLFF,TGTGCCAGCAGCTTTGGGCGGCCCTCTAATGAAAAACTGTTTTTT
TRBJ1-1,16,NA,TRBV9,NA,CASSPRVIGQFAEAFF,TGTGCCAGCAGCCCCCGGGTCATAGGTCAATTTGCTGAAGCTTTCTTT
TRBJ2-4,16,NA,TRBV2,NA,CASIIDHDGSKNIQYF,TGTGCCAGCATTATCGACCACGACGGGTCCAAAAACATTCAGTACTTC
TRBJ1-6,14,NA,TRBV6-6,NA,CASSSNRDGSPLHF,TGTGCCAGCAGTTCCAACAGGGACGGTTCACCCCTCCACTTT
TRBJ1-1,11,NA,TRBV20-1,few,CSATGRTEAFF,TGCAGTGCTACGGGACGGACTGAAGCTTTCTTT